This passage covers 27 T cell receptor beta chains from one sample sequenced in a study of T-cell reconstitution after alpha-beta-depleted transplantation in children. TCRbeta library preparation incorporated unique molecular identifiers. TCRdb reanalysed the PCR reads using MiXCR and keeps one entry per CDR3 protein. The table lists about 500,000 distinct CDR3 sequences, around a third of them singletons. This material consisted of PBMCs from the stem cell graft donor, taken from the stem cell graft. The receptors here all came from a human donor who donated a stem cell graft to a child with aplastic anemia.

This clonotype occurred a few times. The rearrangement uses TRBV12-3 or TRBV12-4 and TRBJ2-1, with TRBD2 matching over 14 bases. The CDR3 covers 17 residues. V shed 7 bases, J shed 6 bases, and the junction held 11 bases outside the gene matches. CDR3 region: CASIKGTSGSALNEQFF. CDR3 DNA sequence: TGTGCCAGCATTAAAGGGACTAGCGGGAGCGCCCTCAATGAGCAGTTCTTC.

The CDR3 here is CASSQGAKNIQYF. DNA for the CDR3: TGTGCCAGCAGCCAAGGTGCCAAAAACATTCAGTACTTC. This chain connects TRBV14 to TRBJ2-4; no firm D call. The CDR3 has 13 amino acids. Germline loops: CDR1 SGHDN, CDR2 FVKESK. The ends were cut back, 1 base at V and 1 base at J, with 2 bases in the middle.

The J gene is TRBJ2-5, the V gene TRBV20-1; no definite D call. The CDR3 is 15 residues long. Looked up from germline, CDR1 is DFQATT and CDR2 is SNEGSKA (reference sequence). The V end was cut by 0 bases, the J end by 9 bases, with 20 bases between. Written as DNA, the CDR3 is TGCAGTGCTAGAGAGGCTTTAAGCTCCCGGGTGGCCCAGTACTTC. Protein product: CSAREALSSRVAQYF.

A single count supports this clonotype. This chain links TRBV9 with TRBJ2-2; 11 positions match TRBD2. CDR3 size: 15 residues. Unmatched junction bases numbered 3, after V lost 5 bases and J lost 3 bases. Germline CDR1 and CDR2: SGDLS and YYNGEE. The CDR3 DNA is TGTGCCAGCAGGGAGGGACTAGCGGACACCGGGGAGCTGTTTTTT. It codes for CASREGLADTGELFF.

This clonotype was observed a handful of times. V gene TRBV5-5 combines with J gene TRBJ2-1, with unresolved D. This CDR3 is 13 amino acids long. Germline V gene data show CDR1 as SGHKS and CDR2 as YYEKEE (reference sequence). Trimming took off 0 bases at V and 9 bases at J, with 10 bases between the two ends. The CDR3 protein is CASSLVSNLEQFF. CDR3 nucleotide sequence: TGTGCCAGCAGCTTGGTATCAAACCTTGAGCAGTTCTTC.

V usage is TRBV11-2 and J usage is TRBJ2-1; 8 bases align to TRBD2. This CDR3 region has 14 residues. The V gene end was trimmed by 3 bases and the J gene end by 4 bases; junction bases not matched to a gene: 2. Germline CDR1 reads SGHAT; CDR2 reads FQNNGV. CDR3 protein: CASSFSGMYNEQFF. The CDR3, as DNA: TGTGCCAGCAGCTTTAGCGGGATGTACAATGAGCAGTTCTTC.

The rearrangement links TRBV4-3 to TRBJ1-5, with D possibly matching TRBD1 (5 bases). The germline CDR1 and CDR2 sequences are LGHNA and YSLEER. The CDR3 is 15 residues long. The V gene lost 4 bases and the J gene lost 4 bases, with 14 bases spanning the gap. As DNA, the CDR3 is TGCGCCAGCAGCCCGTGGCAGGGCGATAATCAGCCCCAGCATTTT. Its translation: CASSPWQGDNQPQHF.

This chain uses TRBV20-1 with TRBJ2-3; 8 bases fit TRBD2. V shed 4 bases, J shed 3 bases, and the junction held 9 bases outside the gene matches. This CDR3 contains 15 residues. Germline V CDR1 and CDR2: DFQATT, SNEGSKA (reference sequence). CDR3 DNA: TGCAGTGCTATGCATCCGGGGGGGCGGACAGATACGCAGTATTTT. It encodes CSAMHPGGRTDTQYF.

A few counts support this clonotype. This chain joins TRBV29-1 and TRBJ1-2; possibly TRBD1 for D (5 bases). Germline lookup yields CDR1 SQVTM and CDR2 ANQGSEA. V lost 5 bases to trimming and J lost 2 bases, with 21 bases between them. The CDR3 sequence is 16 residues long. As DNA, the CDR3 is TGCAGCGTTCACGGTAGAGCGGGGACCGAGAACTATGGCTACACCTTC. This sequence encodes CSVHGRAGTENYGYTF.

V usage is TRBV7-2 and J usage is TRBJ1-2; no firm D call. Deletions cut 1 base from V and 5 bases from J, with 11 bases between. CDR3 length: 14 amino acids. CDR1 and CDR2 (germline): SGHTA, FQGNSA. The CDR3 DNA is TGTGCCAGCAGCTTAGGGCTTCAGATTTATGGCTACACCTTC. It yields the protein CASSLGLQIYGYTF.

Regarding this clonotype: It is likely a read error, because the conserved phenylalanine at the end of the CDR3 is missing. It is unclear where the CDR3 begins or ends on the DNA, so no DNA is shown, and the CDR3 is as TCRdb lists it. The chain combines TRBV7-8 with TRBJ2-5; the DNA was not used to check the table's D call, TRBD2. The CDR3 adds up to 12 amino acids, both ends counted. Germline CDR1 SGHVS, CDR2 FQNEAQ. The CDR3 reads CASSLRREGVAV.

There are a few counts of this clonotype. The V call is TRBV10-3, the J call TRBJ1-2; D is possibly TRBD1 (6 bases). Deletions cut 3 bases from V and 0 bases from J, with 8 bases between. The CDR3 runs 14 residues. The V gene's germline CDR1 is ENHRY and CDR2 SYGVKD. This CDR3 is CAISDSGANYGYTF. The CDR3 DNA reads as TGTGCCATCAGTGACTCAGGGGCTAACTATGGCTACACCTTC.

This clonotype has only a few counts. V usage is TRBV20-1 and J usage is TRBJ2-7; 10 positions match TRBD2. CDR3 size: 16 residues. Germline CDR1 is DFQATT and CDR2 is SNEGSKA (reference sequence). V lost 0 bases, J lost 3 bases, and 8 bases stayed unmatched. CDR3 amino acids: CSARDSTSGTDYEQYF. The CDR3 DNA is TGCAGTGCTAGAGATTCTACTAGCGGGACGGACTACGAGCAGTACTTC.

The gene calls are TRBV10-3 and TRBJ2-3; 7 bases map to TRBD1. Germline loops: CDR1 ENHRY, CDR2 SYGVKD. CDR3 size: 15 residues. The ends lost 5 bases at V and 2 bases at J; junction bases unmatched: 7. CDR3 nucleotide sequence: TGTGCCATCAGTTCCGGGACAGATAACACAGATACGCAGTATTTT. This gives the protein CAISSGTDNTDTQYF.

The chain couples TRBV6-1 to TRBJ1-2; 7 bases align to TRBD1. The germline V gene has CDR1 MNHNS and CDR2 SASEGT. The CDR3 is made up of 13 amino acids. V shed 6 bases, J shed 3 bases, and the junction held 4 bases outside the gene matches. CDR3 nucleotides: TGTGCCAGCAGCCAGACAGGGTACTATGGCTACACCTTC. It yields the protein CASSQTGYYGYTF.

The chain combines TRBV29-1 with TRBJ2-7; TRBD1 aligns across 10 bases. The CDR3 runs to 14 residues. V shed 7 bases, J shed 5 bases, and the junction held 11 bases outside the gene matches. The germline V gene has CDR1 SQVTM and CDR2 ANQGSEA. The CDR3 reads CSAVGDRGTDEQYF. DNA of the CDR3: TGCAGCGCTGTCGGGGACAGGGGTACGGACGAGCAGTACTTC.

The genes are TRBV25-1 and TRBJ2-5, with a weak D call TRBD1 (5 bases). This CDR3 comprises 14 residues. The germline V and J ends were trimmed by 3 bases and 5 bases, with 13 bases remaining between them. The germline V gene has CDR1 MGHDK and CDR2 SYGVNS. The CDR3 region is CASSDGHPGETQYF. DNA of the CDR3: TGTGCCAGCAGTGACGGACACCCAGGGGAGACCCAGTACTTC.

This clonotype turned up a few times. The genes are TRBV12-3 or TRBV12-4 and TRBJ2-1; 7 bases are a match to TRBD1. V was clipped by 6 bases and J by 6 bases; unmatched bases: 2. This CDR3 is 12 amino acids long. CDR3 sequence (DNA): TGTGCCAGCAGGACAGGGTTCAATGAGCAGTTCTTC. It translates to CASRTGFNEQFF.

In this sample, this clonotype turned up a few times. The genes are TRBV30 and TRBJ1-1; D ambiguous. V lost 3 bases, J lost 10 bases, and 12 bases lay in between. There are 11 residues in the CDR3. CDR1 is GTSNPN and CDR2 is SVGIG in the germline V gene (reference sequence). As DNA, the CDR3 is TGTGCCTGGAGGGGCGTTCCGGCAGCTTTCTTT. Translated, it gives CAWRGVPAAFF.

This clonotype was seen a handful of times. The chain recombines TRBV5-1 with TRBJ2-3; TRBD2 aligns across 12 bases. Per the germline V gene, CDR1 is SGHRS and CDR2 is YFSETQ. The CDR3 runs 16 residues. Losses at the gene ends were 2 bases for V and 6 bases for J; bases not matched to a gene: 7. CDR3 nucleotide sequence: TGCGCCAGCAGCTTTGGGACTAGCGGGCCTACGGATACGCAGTATTTT. Its protein product is CASSFGTSGPTDTQYF.

The chain couples TRBV30 to TRBJ2-3; D gene uncertain. Germline CDR1 reads GTSNPN; CDR2 reads SVGIG (reference sequence). The CDR3 has 15 residues. Trimming took off 4 bases at V and 1 base at J, with 15 bases between the two ends. This CDR3 is CAWMGLVVRTDTQYF. The CDR3 coding sequence is TGTGCCTGGATGGGATTAGTCGTTCGCACAGATACGCAGTATTTT. The full variable domain, completed using reference TRBV30 and TRBJ2-3, is SQTIHQWPATLVQPVGSPLSLECTVEGTSNPNLYWYRQAAGRGLQLLFYSVGIGQISSEVPQNLSASRPQDRQFILSSKKLLLSDSGFYLCAWMGLVVRTDTQYFGPGTRLTVL.

The J gene is TRBJ2-2, the V gene TRBV20-1; 8 bases align to TRBD2. From germline, CDR1 is DFQATT and CDR2 SNEGSKA (reference sequence). The CDR3 consists of 16 residues. J gave up 5 bases and V 5 bases, and 13 bases lay outside the gene matches. CDR3 sequence reads: CSAPGGSGSGTGELFF. In nucleotides, the CDR3 is TGCAGTGCTCCGGGGGGGAGCGGGAGCGGGACCGGGGAGCTGTTTTTT.

The rearrangement links TRBV18 to TRBJ1-2; a weak D match, TRBD1 (6 bases). Germline V CDR1 and CDR2: KGHSH, LQKENI. V was pared by 2 bases and J by 4 bases, with 14 bases between. This CDR3 contains 15 residues. In DNA form, the CDR3 reads TGTGCCAGCTCACCAAGCCCGGACAGCTTCTATGGCTACACCTTC. This encodes CASSPSPDSFYGYTF.

This chain joins TRBV29-1 and TRBJ1-1; 9 nucleotides line up with TRBD1. The germline V gene has CDR1 SQVTM and CDR2 ANQGSEA. V was clipped by 3 bases and J by 7 bases; unmatched bases: 6. The CDR3 totals 13 residues. The CDR3 DNA is TGCAGCGTTGATGAACAGGGGGCTTTTGAAGCTTTCTTT. The encoded protein is CSVDEQGAFEAFF.

Written as DNA, the CDR3 is TGTGCCAGCAGCCAAACGTCCCGGGACTCCTACGAGCAGTACTTC. This codes for CASSQTSRDSYEQYF. This chain links TRBV4-2 with TRBJ2-7; D perhaps matches TRBD2 (5 bases). With 2 bases removed from V and 0 bases from J, the gap between germline ends came to 11 bases. CDR3 size: 15 residues. From germline, CDR1 is LGHNA and CDR2 YNFKEQ.

CDR3 coding DNA: TGTGCCAGCAGTTACCCGGGGGGCTCTGGAAACACCATATATTTT. It encodes CASSYPGGSGNTIYF. The rearrangement joins TRBV7-8 to TRBJ1-3; maybe TRBD1 (5 bases). Germline V CDR1 and CDR2: SGHVS, FQNEAQ. Trimming removed 6 bases at V and 0 bases at J, with 12 bases between. The CDR3 is 15 amino acids.

V gene TRBV3-1 combines with J gene TRBJ2-7; D remains unclear. CDR1 LGHDT and CDR2 YNNKEL come from the germline V gene (reference sequence). The CDR3 loop spans 15 amino acids. Between the trimmed V and J ends, which lost 8 bases and 2 bases, there was a span of 19 bases. The CDR3 reads CASCLMNLGPYEQYF. The CDR3 DNA is TGTGCCAGCTGCTTAATGAATTTAGGACCCTACGAGCAGTACTTC.